This TCR beta chain was profiled in a study of shared clonotypes between healthy human individuals. At the level of the study: Each donor contributed plates that comprised three CD4 naive, three CD4 memory, two CD8 naive and one CD8 memory. Study-level points and caveats: Clonotypes shared by all four donors outscored non-shared clonotypes in generation probability.

Germline CDR1 reads SGHRS; CDR2 reads YFSETQ. Trimming removed 0 bases from V and 4 bases from J, with 13 bases in between. The CDR3 is 16 residues long. It was CD45RO-negative cells, positively selected for CCR7, that made up naive CD8 cells, with terminally differentiated effector memory CD45RA+ cells excluded. Genomic DNA of each subset was evenly split across several immunoSEQ plates. Profiling relied on immunoSEQ multiplex PCR, and the TCRdb table lists in-frame clones only, not all of them. The data show about 2.1 million clones, approximately 92% seen once. Concerning this clone: The target antigen is unknown.

The receptor was isolated from a man aged 18 to 30 in good health. Some clones in this sample may be carry-over from other donors' samples. The material sequenced was naive CD8+ T cells from PBMCs. This rearrangement joins TRBV5-1 to TRBJ2-2; D unclear. The CDR3 sequence: CASSLAFRVGTGELFF. CDR3 nucleotide sequence: TGCGCCAGCAGCTTGGCTTTTAGGGTCGGCACCGGGGAGCTGTTTTTT.